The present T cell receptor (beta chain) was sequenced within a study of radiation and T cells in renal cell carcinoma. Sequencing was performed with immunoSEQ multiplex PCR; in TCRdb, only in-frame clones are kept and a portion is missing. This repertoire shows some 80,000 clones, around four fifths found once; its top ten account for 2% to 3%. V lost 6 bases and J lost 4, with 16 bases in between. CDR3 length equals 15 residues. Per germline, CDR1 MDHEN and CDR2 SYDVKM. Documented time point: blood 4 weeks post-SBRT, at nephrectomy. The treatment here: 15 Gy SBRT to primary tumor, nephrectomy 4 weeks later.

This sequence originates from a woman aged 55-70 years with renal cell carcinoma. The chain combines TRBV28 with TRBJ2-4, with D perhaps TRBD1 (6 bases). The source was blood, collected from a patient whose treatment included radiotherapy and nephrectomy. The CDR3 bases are TGTGCCAGCAGGGACAGCCAAATTGGGAAAAACATTCAGTACTTC. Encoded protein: CASRDSQIGKNIQYF.